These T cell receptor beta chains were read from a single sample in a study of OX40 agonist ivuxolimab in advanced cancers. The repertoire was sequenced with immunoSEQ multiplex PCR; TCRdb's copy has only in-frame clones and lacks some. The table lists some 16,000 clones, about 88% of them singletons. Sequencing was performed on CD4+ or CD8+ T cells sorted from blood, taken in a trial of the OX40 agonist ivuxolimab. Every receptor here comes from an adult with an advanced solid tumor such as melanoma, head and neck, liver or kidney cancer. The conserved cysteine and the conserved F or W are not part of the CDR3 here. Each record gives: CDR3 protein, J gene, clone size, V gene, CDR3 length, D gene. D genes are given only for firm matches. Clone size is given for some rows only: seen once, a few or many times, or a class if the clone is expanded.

CDR3aa: ASSMTGVNTEAF
j_gene: TRBJ1-1
abundance: .
v_gene: TRBV5-6
len: 12
d_gene: TRBD1

CDR3aa: ASSLGAGNYGYT
j_gene: TRBJ1-2
abundance: .
v_gene: TRBV5-1
len: 12
d_gene: .

CDR3aa: ASSPHAGNTGELF
j_gene: TRBJ2-2
abundance: .
v_gene: TRBV6-1
len: 13
d_gene: .

CDR3aa: ASSLLGGLEKLF
j_gene: TRBJ1-4
abundance: .
v_gene: TRBV11-2
len: 12
d_gene: .

CDR3aa: ASSFETSYEQY
j_gene: TRBJ2-7
abundance: .
v_gene: TRBV6-5
len: 11
d_gene: .

CDR3aa: AWKVKTEAF
j_gene: TRBJ1-1
abundance: .
v_gene: TRBV30
len: 9
d_gene: .

CDR3aa: ASSLGPEAF
j_gene: TRBJ1-1
abundance: once
v_gene: TRBV11-1
len: 9
d_gene: .

CDR3aa: ASSPLGLPFEQY
j_gene: TRBJ2-7
abundance: .
v_gene: TRBV6-5
len: 12
d_gene: .

CDR3aa: AWSRGGQETQY
j_gene: TRBJ2-5
abundance: .
v_gene: TRBV30
len: 11
d_gene: .

CDR3aa: ASSDSTHTEAF
j_gene: TRBJ1-1
abundance: once
v_gene: TRBV6-4
len: 11
d_gene: .

CDR3aa: ASSVAEISYEQY
j_gene: TRBJ2-7
abundance: .
v_gene: TRBV9
len: 12
d_gene: .

CDR3aa: ASSLTDTQY
j_gene: TRBJ2-3
abundance: .
v_gene: TRBV7-2
len: 9
d_gene: .

CDR3aa: ASSMRGGTTEAF
j_gene: TRBJ1-1
abundance: .
v_gene: TRBV2
len: 12
d_gene: .

CDR3aa: ASSSSSYEQY
j_gene: TRBJ2-7
abundance: .
v_gene: TRBV28
len: 10
d_gene: .

CDR3aa: ADSGQRVNQPQH
j_gene: TRBJ1-5
abundance: few
v_gene: TRBV10-3
len: 12
d_gene: TRBD1

CDR3aa: ASSFWSRGSEELF
j_gene: TRBJ2-2
abundance: .
v_gene: TRBV28
len: 13
d_gene: .

CDR3aa: ASSPQVAGLDTQY
j_gene: TRBJ2-3
abundance: .
v_gene: TRBV28
len: 13
d_gene: TRBD2

CDR3aa: ASSLVLLAGELETQY
j_gene: TRBJ2-5
abundance: .
v_gene: TRBV5-4
len: 15
d_gene: TRBD2

CDR3aa: ASSSGQVQY
j_gene: TRBJ2-4
abundance: .
v_gene: TRBV7-2
len: 9
d_gene: TRBD1

CDR3aa: ASSGTAGGNQPQH
j_gene: TRBJ1-5
abundance: .
v_gene: TRBV9
len: 13
d_gene: .

CDR3aa: ASSYSGGQGAHEQF
j_gene: TRBJ2-1
abundance: .
v_gene: TRBV6-5
len: 14
d_gene: TRBD1

CDR3aa: ASSHRQGVRNEQF
j_gene: TRBJ2-1
abundance: .
v_gene: TRBV5-4
len: 13
d_gene: TRBD1

CDR3aa: ASSNTGTSGIYEQY
j_gene: .
abundance: .
v_gene: TRBV5-1
len: 14
d_gene: TRBD2

CDR3aa: ASLQGTNTEAF
j_gene: TRBJ1-1
abundance: .
v_gene: TRBV2
len: 11
d_gene: TRBD1

CDR3aa: ASREGAGNTIY
j_gene: TRBJ1-3
abundance: .
v_gene: TRBV7-9
len: 11
d_gene: .

CDR3aa: AWVPGGRVTYEQY
j_gene: TRBJ2-7
abundance: .
v_gene: TRBV30
len: 13
d_gene: .

CDR3aa: ASSLALAGAHEQY
j_gene: TRBJ2-7
abundance: .
v_gene: TRBV7-2
len: 13
d_gene: TRBD2

CDR3aa: ASSLNQNRNQPQH
j_gene: TRBJ1-5
abundance: .
v_gene: TRBV7-2
len: 13
d_gene: .

CDR3aa: ASSLLGSNGEQY
j_gene: TRBJ2-7
abundance: .
v_gene: TRBV7-9
len: 12
d_gene: .

CDR3aa: ASSLPGGGGYEQY
j_gene: TRBJ2-7
abundance: .
v_gene: TRBV5-6
len: 13
d_gene: .

CDR3aa: AIREVAGADTQY
j_gene: TRBJ2-3
abundance: .
v_gene: TRBV10-3
len: 12
d_gene: TRBD2

CDR3aa: AISEITGTDTQY
j_gene: TRBJ2-3
abundance: .
v_gene: TRBV10-3
len: 12
d_gene: .

CDR3aa: SVVVVSGTDTQY
j_gene: TRBJ2-3
abundance: once
v_gene: TRBV29-1
len: 12
d_gene: .

CDR3aa: ATSRAPASGQETQY
j_gene: TRBJ2-5
abundance: once
v_gene: TRBV15
len: 14
d_gene: TRBD2

CDR3aa: ASSFLPGLANTGELF
j_gene: TRBJ2-2
abundance: .
v_gene: TRBV7-2
len: 15
d_gene: TRBD2

CDR3aa: ASSPVGNGELF
j_gene: TRBJ2-2
abundance: .
v_gene: TRBV7-7
len: 11
d_gene: .

CDR3aa: ASTRLAVSSYNEQF
j_gene: TRBJ2-1
abundance: once
v_gene: TRBV19
len: 14
d_gene: TRBD2

CDR3aa: AWSVRGYEQY
j_gene: TRBJ2-7
abundance: few
v_gene: TRBV30
len: 10
d_gene: .

CDR3aa: AWNRGWTDTQY
j_gene: TRBJ2-3
abundance: .
v_gene: TRBV30
len: 11
d_gene: .

CDR3aa: ASSYPLAANTGELF
j_gene: TRBJ2-2
abundance: few
v_gene: TRBV19
len: 14
d_gene: TRBD2

CDR3aa: ASSLGLDRSGANVLT
j_gene: TRBJ2-6
abundance: .
v_gene: TRBV5-4
len: 15
d_gene: .

CDR3aa: ASRVDRGLSDTQY
j_gene: TRBJ2-3
abundance: .
v_gene: TRBV2
len: 13
d_gene: TRBD1

CDR3aa: SVLPTETQY
j_gene: TRBJ2-5
abundance: .
v_gene: TRBV29-1
len: 9
d_gene: .